This TCR beta chain was identified in a study of T cells after yellow fever vaccination. TCRdb ran MiXCR on the 5' RACE reads and lists one entry per CDR3 protein. Of about 260,000 distinct CDR3 sequences listed, roughly 5.2% were seen once; the top ten hold roughly 3.5%. This clonotype was counted ten times or more. This CDR3 is built from 12 residues. Germline CDR1 is MDHEN and CDR2 is SYDVKM. Trimming pared 6 bases from V and 12 bases from J, leaving 15 bases between. V gene TRBV28 combines with J gene TRBJ2-4; D is possibly TRBD1 or TRBD2 (5 bases each). This clonotype was sampled from a man younger than 35 who received the YFV17D yellow fever vaccine. The sample consisted of CD4+ T cells sorted from PBMCs, taken on the day of the yellow fever booster vaccination. The CDR3 bases are TGTGCCAGCAGGCGAATAGGGGAGACTCAGTACTTC. Encoded protein: CASRRIGETQYF. The full variable domain, completed using reference TRBV28 and TRBJ2-4, is DVKVTQSSRYLVKRTGEKVFLECVQDMDHENMFWYRQDPGLGLRLIYFSYDVKMKEKGDIPEGYSVSREKKERFSLILESASTNQTSMYLCASRRIGETQYFGAGTRLSVL.